One sample yielded the 5 T cell receptor beta chains listed below, sequenced in a study of somatic mutations in cytotoxic T cells in rheumatoid arthritis. Generated by immunoSEQ multiplex PCR, the TCRdb table keeps only in-frame clones and is missing some. The data show about 7,100 clones, over 75% seen once. Sequencing was performed on CD8+ T cells sorted from blood. These receptor sequences come from an adult with rheumatoid arthritis.

The V and J genes are TRBV5-6 and TRBJ1-1; 7 bases are shared with TRBD1. Germline trimming cut 4 bases from V and 2 bases from J; bases unmatched to any gene: 5. This CDR3 has 14 residues. Germline values: CDR1 SGHDT, CDR2 YYEEEE. The CDR3: CASSLGQKNTEAFF. DNA for the CDR3: TGTGCCAGCAGCCTGGGACAGAAAAACACTGAAGCTTTCTTT.

The V and J genes are TRBV2 and TRBJ2-2; D might be TRBD1 or TRBD2, each matching 6 bases. The V gene lost 6 bases and the J gene lost 1 base, with 9 bases spanning the gap. The length of the CDR3 is 14 residues. Per the germline V gene, CDR1 is SNHLY and CDR2 is FYNNEI. The CDR3 here is CASRRGVNTGELFF. The CDR3 DNA sequence: TGTGCCAGCAGAAGGGGGGTGAACACCGGGGAGCTGTTTTTT.

The chain joins TRBV28 to TRBJ2-3; TRBD1 aligns across 7 bases. The CDR3 loop spans 14 amino acids. Germline assignment: CDR1 MDHEN and CDR2 SYDVKM. V gave up 6 bases and J gave up 2 bases; unmatched junction bases: 5. The CDR3 is CASRRGQHTDTQYF. CDR3 bases: TGTGCCAGCAGGAGGGGGCAGCACACAGATACGCAGTATTTT.

The V gene is TRBV6-6, the J gene TRBJ1-4; D remains ambiguous. CDR1 and CDR2 from the germline V gene are MNHNY and SVGAGI (reference sequence). The length of the CDR3 is 13 residues. Deletions cut 0 bases from V and 5 bases from J, with 4 bases between. Here the CDR3 DNA reads TGTGCCAGCAGTTACTCCCCGAATGAAAAACTGTTTTTT. This translates into CASSYSPNEKLFF.

This chain connects TRBV5-8 to TRBJ2-5, with D maybe TRBD1 (6 bases). This CDR3 comprises 16 residues. Germline lookup yields CDR1 SGHTS and CDR2 YDEGEE. The V and J ends lost 4 bases and 1 base respectively, with 17 bases between them. In DNA, the CDR3 is TGTGCCAGCAGCGGACGACGAGGGGGATCCCAAGAGACCCAGTACTTC. As protein: CASSGRRGGSQETQYF.